The 8 T cell receptor beta chains listed next were all sequenced from one sample in a study of blood T cell repertoires in COVID-19. Data came from immunoSEQ multiplex PCR; TCRdb stores just in-frame clones and leaves some out. The repertoire holds about 430,000 clones, about 90% seen once, with about 0.91% in the top ten. The sample taken for sequencing was peripheral blood. The receptors come from a man younger than 35 with COVID-19, enrolled during active disease.

This sequence joins TRBV4-1 and TRBJ2-2; TRBD2 agrees at 7 bases. The CDR3 sequence is 16 residues long. CDR1 MGHRA and CDR2 YSYEKL come from the germline V gene. V trimming: 1 base; J trimming: 5 bases; junction bases outside the gene matches: 7. The CDR3 DNA is TGCGCCAGCAGCCAAGCAGGGAGGGGTAGGACCGGGGAGCTGTTTTTT. It is translated as CASSQAGRGRTGELFF.

The chain recombines TRBV2 with TRBJ1-2; 9 bases are shared with TRBD1. The V gene's germline CDR1 is SNHLY and CDR2 FYNNEI. V trimming: 7 bases; J trimming: 8 bases; junction bases outside the gene matches: 5. The CDR3 contains 12 residues. The CDR3 region is CASKNRGRGYTF. CDR3 nucleotide sequence: TGTGCCAGCAAGAACAGGGGGCGAGGCTACACCTTC.

This chain uses TRBV10-3 with TRBJ2-2; maybe TRBD2 (6 bases). Looked up from germline, CDR1 is ENHRY and CDR2 is SYGVKD. The germline V and J ends were trimmed by 8 bases and 0 bases, with 13 bases remaining between them. The CDR3 has 15 amino acids. The CDR3 is CAIGWGEANTGELFF. CDR3 coding DNA: TGTGCCATCGGATGGGGGGAGGCGAACACCGGGGAGCTGTTTTTT.

The chain is built from TRBV10-2 and TRBJ2-3; the match to TRBD2 covers 10 bases. The CDR3 has 20 residues. The J segment lost 0 bases and the V segment lost 1 base, leaving 13 bases of the junction unmatched. Per the germline V gene, CDR1 is WSHSY and CDR2 is SAAADI. The CDR3 here is CASSEYSTSSGGLSTDTQYF. The CDR3 DNA sequence: TGCGCCAGCAGTGAGTACTCGACGTCTAGCGGGGGACTCAGCACAGATACGCAGTATTTT.

The genes are TRBV5-4 and TRBJ1-5, with a tentative D call TRBD1 (5 bases). The ends were cut back, 2 bases at V and 1 base at J, with 7 bases in the middle. The CDR3 length is 14 residues. Germline values: CDR1 SGHNT, CDR2 YYREEE (reference sequence). CDR3: CASSFKGSNQPQHF. The DNA for the CDR3 is TGTGCCAGCAGCTTTAAGGGGAGCAATCAGCCCCAGCATTTT.

The V call is TRBV13, the J call TRBJ1-2; D perhaps matches TRBD1 (6 bases). Germline V CDR1 and CDR2: PRHDT, FYEKMQ (reference sequence). This CDR3 region has 14 residues. The V end was cut by 6 bases, the J end by 5 bases, with 16 bases between. CDR3 DNA: TGTGCCAGCAGACCCCGGACAGAAGGGTATGGCTACACCTTC. It encodes CASRPRTEGYGYTF.

The V and J genes are TRBV30 and TRBJ2-2, with 7 bases fitting TRBD1. The V gene's germline CDR1 is GTSNPN and CDR2 SVGIG (reference sequence). This CDR3 has 14 amino acids. V lost 7 bases, J lost 4 bases, and 9 bases stayed unmatched. CDR3 protein: CAYHRGLGTGELFF. Written as DNA, the CDR3 is TGTGCCTACCACAGGGGTTTGGGCACCGGGGAGCTGTTTTTT.

V is TRBV7-9 and J is TRBJ2-1; D call uncertain. Germline V gene data show CDR1 as SEHNR and CDR2 as FQNEAQ (reference sequence). There are 13 residues in the CDR3. V dropped 0 bases and J dropped 9 bases, with 9 bases sitting between them. The CDR3 loop reads CASSLAPPSEQFF. The DNA of the CDR3 is TGTGCCAGCAGCTTAGCCCCGCCTAGTGAGCAGTTCTTC.